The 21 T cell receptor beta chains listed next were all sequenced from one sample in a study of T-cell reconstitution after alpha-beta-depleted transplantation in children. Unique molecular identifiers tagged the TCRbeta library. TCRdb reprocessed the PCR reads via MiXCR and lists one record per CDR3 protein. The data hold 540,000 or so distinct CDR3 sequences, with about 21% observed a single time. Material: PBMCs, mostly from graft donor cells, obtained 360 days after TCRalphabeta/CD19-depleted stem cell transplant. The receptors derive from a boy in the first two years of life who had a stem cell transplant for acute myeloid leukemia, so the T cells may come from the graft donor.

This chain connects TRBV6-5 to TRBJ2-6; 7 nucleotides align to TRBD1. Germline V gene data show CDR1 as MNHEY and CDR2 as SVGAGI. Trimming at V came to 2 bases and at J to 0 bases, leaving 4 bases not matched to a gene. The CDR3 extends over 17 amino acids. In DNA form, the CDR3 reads TGTGCCAGCAGTTACGGGACAGTATACTCTGGGGCCAACGTCCTGACTTTC. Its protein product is CASSYGTVYSGANVLTF.

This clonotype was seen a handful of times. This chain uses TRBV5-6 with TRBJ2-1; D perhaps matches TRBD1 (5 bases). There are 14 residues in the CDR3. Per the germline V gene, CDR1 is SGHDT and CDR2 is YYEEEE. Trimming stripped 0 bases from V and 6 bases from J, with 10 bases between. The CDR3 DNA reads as TGTGCCAGCAGCTTGGGGGCCAGGGCCAATGAGCAGTTCTTC. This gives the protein CASSLGARANEQFF. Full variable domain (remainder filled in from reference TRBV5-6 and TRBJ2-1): DAGVTQSPTHLIKTRGQQVTLRCSPKSGHDTVSWYQQALGQGPQFIFQYYEEEERQRGNFPDRFSGHQFPNYSSELNVNALLLGDSALYLCASSLGARANEQFFGPGTRLTVL.

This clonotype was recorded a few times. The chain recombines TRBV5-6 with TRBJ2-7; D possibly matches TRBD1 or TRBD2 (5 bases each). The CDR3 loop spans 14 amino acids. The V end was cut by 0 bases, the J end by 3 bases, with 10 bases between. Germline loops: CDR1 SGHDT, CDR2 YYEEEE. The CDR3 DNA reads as TGTGCCAGCAGCTTGGTCGGGGACCACTACGAGCAGTACTTC. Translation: CASSLVGDHYEQYF.

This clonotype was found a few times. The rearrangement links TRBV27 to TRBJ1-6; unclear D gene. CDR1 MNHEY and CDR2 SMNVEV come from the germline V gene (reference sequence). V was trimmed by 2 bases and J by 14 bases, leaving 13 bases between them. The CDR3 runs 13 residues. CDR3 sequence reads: CASSLDFASSLHF. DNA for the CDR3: TGTGCCAGCAGTTTAGATTTCGCGTCTTCCCTCCACTTT.

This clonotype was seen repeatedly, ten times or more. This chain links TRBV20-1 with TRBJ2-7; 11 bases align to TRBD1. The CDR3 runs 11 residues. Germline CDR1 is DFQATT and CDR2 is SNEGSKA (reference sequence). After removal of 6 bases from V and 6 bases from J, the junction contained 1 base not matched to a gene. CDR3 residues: CSAGTGGEQYV. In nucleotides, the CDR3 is TGCAGTGCGGGGACAGGGGGCGAGCAGTACGTC.

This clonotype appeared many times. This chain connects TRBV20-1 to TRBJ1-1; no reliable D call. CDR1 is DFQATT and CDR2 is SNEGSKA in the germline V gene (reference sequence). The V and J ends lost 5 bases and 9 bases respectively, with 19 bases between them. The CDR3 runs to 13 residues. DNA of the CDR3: TGCAGTGCTGGGAGGACGGAGTCGACGAAAGCTTTCTTT. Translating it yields CSAGRTESTKAFF.

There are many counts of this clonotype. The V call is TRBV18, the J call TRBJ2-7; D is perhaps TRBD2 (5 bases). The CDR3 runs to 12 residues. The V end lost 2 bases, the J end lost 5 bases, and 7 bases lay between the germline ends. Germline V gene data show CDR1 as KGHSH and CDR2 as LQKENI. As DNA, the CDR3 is TGTGCCAGCTCACCAGGAGGAGACGAGCAGTACGTC. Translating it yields CASSPGGDEQYV.

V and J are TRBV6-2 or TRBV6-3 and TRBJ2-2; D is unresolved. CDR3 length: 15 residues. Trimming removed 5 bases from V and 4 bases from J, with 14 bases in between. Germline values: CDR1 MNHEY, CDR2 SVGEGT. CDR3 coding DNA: TGTGCCAGCAGTGCCTATAGAATCTCCACCGGGGAGCTGTTTTTT. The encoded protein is CASSAYRISTGELFF.

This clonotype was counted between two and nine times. For the CDR3, the DNA is TGTGCCAGCTCACCACAAGGGGGTAACTCTGAAGCTTTCTTT. Encoded protein: CASSPQGGNSEAFF. The genes are TRBV18 and TRBJ1-1; weak D call: TRBD1 (6 bases). V lost 1 base to trimming and J lost 6 bases, with 12 bases between them. In germline, CDR1 is KGHSH, CDR2 LQKENI. The CDR3 length is 14 residues.

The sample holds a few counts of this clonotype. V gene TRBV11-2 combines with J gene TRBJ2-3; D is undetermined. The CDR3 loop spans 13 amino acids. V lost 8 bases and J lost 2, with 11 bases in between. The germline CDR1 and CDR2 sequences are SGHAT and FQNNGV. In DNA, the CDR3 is TGTGCCAGCGGGGTTCGATACACAGATACGCAGTATTTT. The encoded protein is CASGVRYTDTQYF.

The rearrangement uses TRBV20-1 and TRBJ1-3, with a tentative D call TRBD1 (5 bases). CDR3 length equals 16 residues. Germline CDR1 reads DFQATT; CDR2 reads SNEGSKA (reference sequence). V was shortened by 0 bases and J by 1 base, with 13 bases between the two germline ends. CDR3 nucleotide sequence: TGCAGTGCTAGAGATGGGGACTCAAGTTCTGGAAACACCATATATTTT. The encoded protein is CSARDGDSSSGNTIYF.

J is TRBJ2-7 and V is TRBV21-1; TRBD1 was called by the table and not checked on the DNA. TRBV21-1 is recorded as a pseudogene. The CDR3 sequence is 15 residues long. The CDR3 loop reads CASSSLGQGPNEQYF. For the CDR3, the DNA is TGTGCCAGCAGCTCCTTGGGACAGGGTCCGAACGAGCAGTACTTC.

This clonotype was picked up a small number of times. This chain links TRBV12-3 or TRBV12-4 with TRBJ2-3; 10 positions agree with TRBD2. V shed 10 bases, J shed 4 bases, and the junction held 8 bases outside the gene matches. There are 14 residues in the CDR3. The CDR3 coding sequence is TGTGCCACCCTAGCGGGGGCGAGGCCAGATACGCAGTATTTT. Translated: CATLAGARPDTQYF.

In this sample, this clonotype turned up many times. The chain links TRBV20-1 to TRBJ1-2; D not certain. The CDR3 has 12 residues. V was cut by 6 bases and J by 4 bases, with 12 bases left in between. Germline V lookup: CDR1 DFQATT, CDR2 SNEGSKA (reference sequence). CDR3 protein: CSASGRLYGYTF. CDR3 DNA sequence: TGCAGTGCGAGCGGGCGGCTCTATGGCTACACCTTC.

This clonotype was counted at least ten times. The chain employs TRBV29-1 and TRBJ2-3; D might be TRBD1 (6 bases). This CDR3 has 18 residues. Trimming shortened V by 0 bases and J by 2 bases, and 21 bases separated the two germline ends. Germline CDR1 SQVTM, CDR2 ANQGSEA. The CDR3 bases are TGCAGCGTTGAAGATCTTCTAAGACAGGAATTTAACACAGATACGCAGTATTTT. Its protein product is CSVEDLLRQEFNTDTQYF.

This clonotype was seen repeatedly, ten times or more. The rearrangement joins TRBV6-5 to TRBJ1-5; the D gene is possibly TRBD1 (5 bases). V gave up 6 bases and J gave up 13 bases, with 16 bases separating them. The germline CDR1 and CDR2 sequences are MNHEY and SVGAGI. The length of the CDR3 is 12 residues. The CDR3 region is CASSPGGGLQHF. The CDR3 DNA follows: TGTGCCAGCAGCCCCGGGGGGGGACTTCAGCATTTT.

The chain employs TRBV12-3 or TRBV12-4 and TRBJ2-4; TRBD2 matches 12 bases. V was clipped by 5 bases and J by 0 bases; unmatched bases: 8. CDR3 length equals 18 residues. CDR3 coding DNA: TGTGCCAGCAGTCTAGGACTAGCGGGGCCCGTAGCCAAAAACATTCAGTACTTC. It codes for CASSLGLAGPVAKNIQYF.

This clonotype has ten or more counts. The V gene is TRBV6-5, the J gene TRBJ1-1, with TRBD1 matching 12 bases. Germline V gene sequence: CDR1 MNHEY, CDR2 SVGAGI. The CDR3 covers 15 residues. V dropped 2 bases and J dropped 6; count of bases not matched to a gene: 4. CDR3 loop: CASSYRDRGLAEAFF. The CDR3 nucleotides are TGTGCCAGCAGTTACCGGGACAGGGGGCTGGCTGAAGCTTTCTTT.

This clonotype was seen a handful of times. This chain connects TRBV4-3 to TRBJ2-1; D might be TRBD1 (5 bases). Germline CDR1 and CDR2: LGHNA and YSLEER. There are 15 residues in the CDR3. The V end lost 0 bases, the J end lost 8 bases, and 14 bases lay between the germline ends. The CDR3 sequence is CASSQEGIRGYEQFF. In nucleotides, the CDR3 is TGCGCCAGCAGCCAAGAGGGGATTAGGGGCTATGAGCAGTTCTTC.

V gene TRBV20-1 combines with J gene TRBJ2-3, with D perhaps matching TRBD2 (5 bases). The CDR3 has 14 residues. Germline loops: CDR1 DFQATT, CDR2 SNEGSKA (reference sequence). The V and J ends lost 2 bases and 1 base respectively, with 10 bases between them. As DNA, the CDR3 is TGCAGTGCTAGAAAGGGTAGCGGCACAGATACGCAGTATTTT. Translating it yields CSARKGSGTDTQYF.

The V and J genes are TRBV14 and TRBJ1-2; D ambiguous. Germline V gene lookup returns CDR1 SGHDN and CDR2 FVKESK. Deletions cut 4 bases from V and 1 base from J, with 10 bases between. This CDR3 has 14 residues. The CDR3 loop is CASSRDLVNYGYTF. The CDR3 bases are TGTGCCAGCAGCCGCGATTTGGTTAACTATGGCTACACCTTC.